Below are 17 T cell receptor beta chains sequenced from a single sample in a study of blood T cell repertoires in COVID-19. The table came from immunoSEQ multiplex PCR; TCRdb's copy has only in-frame clones and leaves some out. The table lists some 65,000 clones, 90% of them singletons. The sequencing sample was made of peripheral blood. The receptors were sampled from a man aged 60 to 75 with acute or convalescent COVID-19.

The chain employs TRBV20-1 and TRBJ1-1; unclear D gene. The V and J ends lost 6 bases and 6 bases respectively, with 11 bases between them. The CDR3 runs 11 residues. Germline V lookup: CDR1 DFQATT, CDR2 SNEGSKA (reference sequence). CDR3 nucleotide sequence: TGCAGTGCCTCAAGACAATCTGAAGCTTTCTTT. Protein sequence: CSASRQSEAFF.

This clone was recorded only once. The chain is built from TRBV3-1 (or the pseudogene TRBV3-2) and TRBJ1-4; TRBD1 matches at 7 bases. The CDR3 totals 15 residues. Trimming took 5 bases from V and 8 from J; bases not matched to a gene: 11. Germline V gene data show CDR1 as LGHDT and CDR2 as YNNKEL (reference sequence). Here the CDR3 DNA reads TGTGCCAGCAGCTCAAGGGGACAGTTGACCGAAAAACTGTTTTTT. It specifies CASSSRGQLTEKLFF.

The chain employs TRBV9 and TRBJ2-2; D may be TRBD2 (6 bases). Germline CDR1 and CDR2: SGDLS and YYNGEE. The V and J ends lost 0 bases and 4 bases respectively, with 16 bases between them. CDR3 length: 17 amino acids. CDR3 loop: CASSVVGGAAPTGELFF. The CDR3 DNA follows: TGTGCCAGCAGCGTAGTCGGCGGGGCCGCCCCCACCGGGGAGCTGTTTTTT.

The chain couples TRBV20-1 to TRBJ1-2; D is uncertain. This CDR3 has 15 residues. The germline gives CDR1 DFQATT, CDR2 SNEGSKA (reference sequence). The V gene lost 3 bases and the J gene lost 2 bases, with 16 bases spanning the gap. The CDR3: CSASSRETLNYGYTF. The CDR3 nucleotides are TGCAGTGCTAGTTCCCGGGAGACCTTAAACTATGGCTACACCTTC.

This clone appeared once. The chain recombines TRBV3-1 (or the pseudogene TRBV3-2) with TRBJ2-5; a possible D gene is TRBD1 (6 bases). Trimming removed 6 bases at V and 1 base at J, with 12 bases between. CDR3 length: 14 amino acids. CDR1 and CDR2 (germline): LGHDT, YNNKEL (reference sequence). CDR3 protein: CASRHGTSQETQYF. Written as DNA, the CDR3 is TGTGCCAGCAGACACGGGACATCCCAAGAGACCCAGTACTTC.

The CDR3 region is CASSSDHPARDEQYF. DNA of the CDR3: TGCGCCAGCAGCTCCGATCACCCGGCCCGGGACGAGCAGTACTTC. The chain joins TRBV5-1 to TRBJ2-7; unclear D gene. CDR1 and CDR2 (germline): SGHRS, YFSETQ. CDR3 length: 15 residues. The germline V and J ends were trimmed by 3 bases and 5 bases, with 18 bases remaining between them.

V gene TRBV5-4 combines with J gene TRBJ2-3; 7 positions match TRBD1. The CDR3 is 15 amino acids. Losses at the gene ends were 4 bases for V and 0 bases for J; bases not matched to a gene: 5. CDR1 SGHNT and CDR2 YYREEE come from the germline V gene (reference sequence). The chain's CDR3 is CASSPTGSSTDTQYF. The CDR3 coding sequence is TGTGCCAGCAGCCCGACAGGGTCTAGCACAGATACGCAGTATTTT.

The rearrangement joins TRBV5-1 to TRBJ2-2, with D maybe TRBD2 (6 bases). Germline CDR1 and CDR2: SGHRS and YFSETQ. V was trimmed by 2 bases and J by 7 bases, leaving 12 bases between them. The CDR3 contains 14 residues. CDR3 in amino acids: CASSFAGTYGELFF. In nucleotides, the CDR3 is TGCGCCAGCAGCTTTGCCGGGACTTACGGGGAGCTGTTTTTT.

The CDR3 nucleotides read TGTGCCAGCAGGCTGACAGGGCACTCCTACGAGCAGTACTTC. As protein: CASRLTGHSYEQYF. The J gene is TRBJ2-7, the V gene TRBV2; 7 nucleotides line up with TRBD1. V was pared by 6 bases and J by 0 bases, with 5 bases of the junction left unmatched. Germline loops: CDR1 SNHLY, CDR2 FYNNEI. This CDR3 is built from 14 residues. The full variable domain, completed using reference TRBV2 and TRBJ2-7, is EPEVTQTPSHQVTQMGQEVILRCVPISNHLYFYWYRQILGQKVEFLVSFYNNEISEKSEIFDDQFSVERPDGSNFTLKIRSTKLEDSAMYFCASRLTGHSYEQYFGPGTRLTVT.

V gene TRBV30 combines with J gene TRBJ2-2; D perhaps matches TRBD2 (6 bases). V dropped 7 bases and J dropped 0 bases, with 21 bases sitting between them. The CDR3 is made up of 17 amino acids. The germline gives CDR1 GTSNPN, CDR2 SVGIG (reference sequence). The CDR3 protein is CAFKGLTLLTNTGELFF. DNA of the CDR3: TGTGCCTTCAAGGGACTTACACTTCTCACGAACACCGGGGAGCTGTTTTTT. Filled out from reference TRBV30 and TRBJ2-2, the complete variable domain reads SQTIHQWPATLVQPVGSPLSLECTVEGTSNPNLYWYRQAAGRGLQLLFYSVGIGQISSEVPQNLSASRPQDRQFILSSKKLLLSDSGFYLCAFKGLTLLTNTGELFFGEGSRLTVL.

The rearrangement uses TRBV29-1 and TRBJ1-1, with D maybe TRBD1 (6 bases). The germline gives CDR1 SQVTM, CDR2 ANQGSEA. Between the trimmed V and J ends, which lost 6 bases and 7 bases, there was a span of 15 bases. The CDR3 covers 12 residues. DNA of the CDR3: TGCAGCGTATCCCCGGGGGGGCTTGAAGCTTTCTTT. Translating it yields CSVSPGGLEAFF.

This chain connects TRBV5-6 to TRBJ1-1, with 7 bases aligning to TRBD1. Germline loops: CDR1 SGHDT, CDR2 YYEEEE. The CDR3 spans 15 residues. Trimming removed 4 bases from V and 1 base from J; junction bases left unmatched: 7. Here the CDR3 reads CASSAGTEENTEAFF. DNA of the CDR3: TGTGCCAGCAGCGCCGGGACAGAGGAGAACACTGAAGCTTTCTTT.

V and J are TRBV6-5 and TRBJ1-5; unclear D gene. Germline V CDR1 and CDR2: MNHEY, SVGAGI. V lost 8 bases, J lost 1 base, and 12 bases lay in between. The CDR3 is 14 amino acids. DNA of the CDR3: TGTGCCAGCCTCGAAGCGAGGAGCAATCAGCCCCAGCATTTT. This encodes CASLEARSNQPQHF.

V gene TRBV11-2 combines with J gene TRBJ2-1; no reliable D call. The germline V and J ends were trimmed by 5 bases and 12 bases, with 11 bases remaining between them. Germline V gives CDR1 SGHAT, CDR2 FQNNGV. The CDR3 spans 11 residues. Here the CDR3 reads CASSQTMSQFF. CDR3 bases: TGTGCCAGCAGCCAGACAATGTCGCAGTTCTTC.

J is TRBJ2-3 and V is TRBV15, with 8 bases aligning to TRBD1. CDR1 is LNHNV, CDR2 YYDKDF, per germline (reference sequence). The V and J ends lost 5 bases and 4 bases, in that order; junction bases with no gene match: 11. CDR3 length equals 16 residues. The CDR3 DNA reads TGTGCCACCAGCCCTGGGACAGGATATCTCTCAGATACGCAGTATTTT. The encoded protein is CATSPGTGYLSDTQYF.

This sequence joins TRBV5-4 and TRBJ2-3; a possible D gene is TRBD1 (5 bases). Looked up from germline, CDR1 is SGHNT and CDR2 is YYREEE (reference sequence). Trimming left V 3 bases short and J 1 base short, with 6 bases between. CDR3 length: 13 amino acids. For the CDR3, the DNA is TGTGCCAGCAGCTCGACAGGCACAGATACGCAGTATTTT. Encoded protein: CASSSTGTDTQYF. The full variable domain, rest sourced from reference TRBV5-4 and TRBJ2-3, is ETGVTQSPTHLIKTRGQQVTLRCSSQSGHNTVSWYQQALGQGPQFIFQYYREEENGRGNFPPRFSGLQFPNYSSELNVNALELDDSALYLCASSSTGTDTQYFGPGTRLTVL.

The V and J genes are TRBV5-1 and TRBJ1-6; perhaps TRBD1 as D (5 bases). CDR3 length equals 14 residues. Per the germline V gene, CDR1 is SGHRS and CDR2 is YFSETQ. V lost 4 bases to trimming and J lost 7 bases, with 12 bases between them. DNA of the CDR3: TGCGCCAGCAGCATCTGGGGGGACAATTCACCCCTCCACTTT. Protein: CASSIWGDNSPLHF.